The T cell receptor beta chain described here comes from a study of blood T cell repertoires in COVID-19. Study overall: T cells, B-cell-depleted T cells, or PBMCs supplied cDNA or gDNA.

Germline loops: CDR1 MDHEN, CDR2 SYDVKM. V lost 6 bases and J 7 bases, leaving 14 bases between the germline ends. This CDR3 comprises 13 residues. Original processing methods: Estimated nucleated cell counts came from reference gene primer amplification. TCRdb's copy holds only in-frame clones and misses some; the assay was immunoSEQ multiplex PCR. For V, J and clone size, that table is used; D and trimming come from the DNA. The sample includes some 100,000 clones, almost 90% of them seen just once. The TCR sequence derives from a woman between 65 and 79 years old with acute or convalescent COVID-19. Specimen: peripheral blood. This sequence joins TRBV28 and TRBJ2-3, with D possibly being TRBD1 (5 bases). In DNA form, the CDR3 reads TGTGCCAGCAGGGAGCAGGGCGGATATACGCAGTATTTT. Translated: CASREQGGYTQYF.